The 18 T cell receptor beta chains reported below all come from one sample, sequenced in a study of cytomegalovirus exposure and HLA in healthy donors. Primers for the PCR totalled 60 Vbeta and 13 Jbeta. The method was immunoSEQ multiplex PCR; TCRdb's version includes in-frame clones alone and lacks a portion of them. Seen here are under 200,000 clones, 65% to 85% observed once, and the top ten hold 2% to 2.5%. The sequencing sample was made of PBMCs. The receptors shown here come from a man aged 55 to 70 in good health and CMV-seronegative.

For the CDR3, the DNA is TGTGCCAGCAGTGAGACGGGACAGGGGGCAGGGGAGCAGTACTTC. Protein: CASSETGQGAGEQYF. This chain uses TRBV2 with TRBJ2-7, with 12 positions matching TRBD1. Germline V lookup: CDR1 SNHLY, CDR2 FYNNEI. The trim removed 3 bases at V and 7 bases at J, leaving 7 bases unmatched. The CDR3 length is 15 residues. Full variable domain (remainder filled in from reference TRBV2 and TRBJ2-7): EPEVTQTPSHQVTQMGQEVILRCVPISNHLYFYWYRQILGQKVEFLVSFYNNEISEKSEIFDDQFSVERPDGSNFTLKIRSTKLEDSAMYFCASSETGQGAGEQYFGPGTRLTVT.

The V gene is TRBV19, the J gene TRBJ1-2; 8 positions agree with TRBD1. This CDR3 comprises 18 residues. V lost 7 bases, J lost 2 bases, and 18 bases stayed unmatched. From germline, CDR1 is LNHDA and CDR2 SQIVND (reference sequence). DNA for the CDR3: TGTGCCAGTACTCCGGTCGGGACAGGAGTTAACTCAAACTATGGCTACACCTTC. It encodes CASTPVGTGVNSNYGYTF.

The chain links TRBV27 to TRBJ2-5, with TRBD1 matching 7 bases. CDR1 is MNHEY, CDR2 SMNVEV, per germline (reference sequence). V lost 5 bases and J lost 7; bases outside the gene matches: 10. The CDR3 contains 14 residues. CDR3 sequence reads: CASSPGTEWGTQYF. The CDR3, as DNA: TGTGCCAGCAGTCCGGGGACAGAGTGGGGGACCCAGTACTTC.

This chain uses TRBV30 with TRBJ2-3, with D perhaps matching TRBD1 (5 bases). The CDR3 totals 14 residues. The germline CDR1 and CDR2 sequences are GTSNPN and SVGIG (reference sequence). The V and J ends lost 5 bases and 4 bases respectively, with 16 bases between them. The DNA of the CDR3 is TGTGCCTGGGCTAGGGGTGGAAATGCAGATACGCAGTATTTT. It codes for CAWARGGNADTQYF.

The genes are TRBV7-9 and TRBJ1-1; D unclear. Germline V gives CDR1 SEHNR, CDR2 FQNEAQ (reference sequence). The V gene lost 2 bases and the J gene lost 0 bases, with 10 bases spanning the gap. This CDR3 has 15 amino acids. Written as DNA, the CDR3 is TGTGCCAGCAGCTTATACGAGGATGTGAACACTGAAGCTTTCTTT. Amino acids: CASSLYEDVNTEAFF.

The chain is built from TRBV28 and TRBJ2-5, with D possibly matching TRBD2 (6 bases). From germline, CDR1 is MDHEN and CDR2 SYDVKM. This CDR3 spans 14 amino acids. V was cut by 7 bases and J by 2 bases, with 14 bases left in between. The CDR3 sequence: CASNLSGRQETQYF. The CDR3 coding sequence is TGTGCCAGCAATCTGTCCGGGAGACAAGAGACCCAGTACTTC.

The CDR3 here is CASSLVRLAGNTGELFF. For the CDR3, the DNA is TGTGCCAGCAGCTTAGTCCGCCTAGCAGGGAACACCGGGGAGCTGTTTTTT. V gene TRBV11-2 combines with J gene TRBJ2-2; D may be TRBD2 (5 bases). The CDR3 runs to 17 residues. Trimming left V 1 base short and J 1 base short, with 13 bases between. Germline assignment: CDR1 SGHAT and CDR2 FQNNGV.

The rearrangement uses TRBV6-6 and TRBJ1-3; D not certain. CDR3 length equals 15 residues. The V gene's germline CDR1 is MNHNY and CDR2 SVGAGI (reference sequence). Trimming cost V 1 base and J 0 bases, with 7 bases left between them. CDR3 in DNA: TGTGCCAGCAGTTACTTAGCCAACTCTGGAAACACCATATATTTT. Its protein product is CASSYLANSGNTIYF.

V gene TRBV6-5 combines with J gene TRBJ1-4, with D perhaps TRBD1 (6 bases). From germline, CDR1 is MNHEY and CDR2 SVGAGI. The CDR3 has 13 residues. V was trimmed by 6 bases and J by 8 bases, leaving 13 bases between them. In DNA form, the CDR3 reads TGTGCCAGCAGATTACAGGGTGACGAAAAACTGTTTTTT. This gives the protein CASRLQGDEKLFF.

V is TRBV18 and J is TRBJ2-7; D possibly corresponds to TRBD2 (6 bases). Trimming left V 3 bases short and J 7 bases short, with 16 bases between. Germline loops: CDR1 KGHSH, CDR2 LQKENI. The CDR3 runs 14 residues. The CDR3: CASSPSGVSGEQYF. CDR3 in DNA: TGTGCCAGCTCACCGTCGGGGGTTTCGGGAGAGCAGTACTTC.

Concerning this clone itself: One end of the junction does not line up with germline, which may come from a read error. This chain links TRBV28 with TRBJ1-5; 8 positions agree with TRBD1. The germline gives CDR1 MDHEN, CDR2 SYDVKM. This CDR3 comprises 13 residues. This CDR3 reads CASRGQAHQPQNF. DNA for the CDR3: TGTGCCAGCAGGGGACAGGCTCATCAGCCCCAGAATTTT.

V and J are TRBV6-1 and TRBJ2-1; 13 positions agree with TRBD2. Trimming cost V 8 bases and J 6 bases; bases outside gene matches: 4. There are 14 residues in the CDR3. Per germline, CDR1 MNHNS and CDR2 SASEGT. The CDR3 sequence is CASRTSGGANEQFF. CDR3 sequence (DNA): TGTGCCAGCCGAACTAGCGGGGGGGCCAATGAGCAGTTCTTC.

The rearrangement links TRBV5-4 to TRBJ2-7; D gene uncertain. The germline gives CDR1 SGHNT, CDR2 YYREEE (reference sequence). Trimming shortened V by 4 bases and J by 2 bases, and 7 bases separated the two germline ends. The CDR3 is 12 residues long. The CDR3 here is CASSTATYEQYF. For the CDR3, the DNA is TGTGCCAGCAGCACCGCTACCTACGAGCAGTACTTC.

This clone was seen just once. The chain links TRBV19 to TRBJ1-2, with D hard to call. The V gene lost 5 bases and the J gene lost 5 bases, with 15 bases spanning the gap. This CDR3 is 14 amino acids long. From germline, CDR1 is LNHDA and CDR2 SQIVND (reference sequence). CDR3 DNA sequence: TGTGCCAGTAGTGCACAAAGTGATATTTATGGCTACACCTTC. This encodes CASSAQSDIYGYTF.

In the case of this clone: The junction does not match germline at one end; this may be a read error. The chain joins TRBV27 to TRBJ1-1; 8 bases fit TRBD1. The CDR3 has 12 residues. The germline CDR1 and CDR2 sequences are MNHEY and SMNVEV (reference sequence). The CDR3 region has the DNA TGTGCCAGCAGTCTACAGGGGGGTGAAGCTCTCTTT. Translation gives CASSLQGGEALF.

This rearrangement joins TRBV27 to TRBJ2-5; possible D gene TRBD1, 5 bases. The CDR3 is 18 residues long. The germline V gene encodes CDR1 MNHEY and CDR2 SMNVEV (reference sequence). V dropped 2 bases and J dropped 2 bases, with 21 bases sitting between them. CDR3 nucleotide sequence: TGTGCCAGCAGTTTAGGAAAAGTAGGGGTCGGTGGGCAAGAGACCCAGTACTTC. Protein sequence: CASSLGKVGVGGQETQYF.

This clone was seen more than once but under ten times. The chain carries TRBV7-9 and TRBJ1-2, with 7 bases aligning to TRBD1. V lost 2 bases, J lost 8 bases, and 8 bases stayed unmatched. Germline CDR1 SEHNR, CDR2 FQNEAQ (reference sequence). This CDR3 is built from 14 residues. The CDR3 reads CASSLSEGAQGYTF. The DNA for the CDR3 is TGTGCCAGCAGCTTAAGTGAGGGGGCTCAAGGCTACACCTTC.

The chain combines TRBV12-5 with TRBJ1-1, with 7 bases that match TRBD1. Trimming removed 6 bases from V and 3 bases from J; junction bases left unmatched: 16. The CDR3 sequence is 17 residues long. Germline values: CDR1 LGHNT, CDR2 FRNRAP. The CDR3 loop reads CASGAQRRDSGDTEAFF. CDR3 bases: TGTGCTAGTGGCGCTCAACGCCGGGACAGTGGGGACACTGAAGCTTTCTTT.